These 23 T cell receptor beta chains came from one sample sequenced in a study of blood T cells in healthy people across ages. Alongside a J-beta primer mix, a sample-barcoded 5' primer served in a second PCR lasting roughly 7 to 11 cycles. In TCRdb, the 5' RACE reads were re-called with MiXCR into one record per CDR3 protein. The repertoire holds hundreds of thousands of distinct CDR3 sequences, with about 32% as singletons. Sample: blood. These TCRs come from a woman of 80 years or more in good health.

At least ten counts were recorded for this clonotype. V is TRBV5-1 and J is TRBJ2-7; D is tentatively TRBD1 or TRBD2 (5 bases each). Germline V CDR1 and CDR2: SGHRS, YFSETQ. The CDR3 contains 13 residues. Between the trimmed V and J ends, which lost 3 bases and 6 bases, there was a span of 13 bases. This chain's CDR3 is CASSSSGLGEQYF. The CDR3 DNA sequence: TGCGCCAGCAGCTCCTCGGGGCTCGGCGAGCAGTACTTC. Supplemented by reference TRBV5-1 and TRBJ2-7, the full variable domain reads KAGVTQTPRYLIKTRGQQVTLSCSPISGHRSVSWYQQTPGQGLQFLFEYFSETQRNKGNFPGRFSGRQFSNSRSEMNVSTLELGDSALYLCASSSSGLGEQYFGPGTRLTVT.

As concerns this clonotype: The junction differs from germline at one of its ends, possibly a read error. This chain connects TRBV2 to TRBJ2-7; D is perhaps TRBD2 (6 bases). The germline CDR1 and CDR2 sequences are SNHLY and FYNNEI. The length of the CDR3 is 15 residues. CDR3 coding DNA: TGTACCAGCAGCAGGTCGCGGGGCCAAAACAATGAGCAGTACTTC. Protein: CTSSRSRGQNNEQYF.

Many counts were recorded for this clonotype. The chain combines TRBV4-1 with TRBJ1-4; D gene ambiguous. CDR3 length: 15 amino acids. Germline V gene lookup returns CDR1 MGHRA and CDR2 YSYEKL. The germline V and J ends were trimmed by 4 bases and 0 bases, with 9 bases remaining between them. The CDR3 coding sequence is TGCGCCAGCAGCCGTGCGGTTGCAACTAATGAAAAACTGTTTTTT. This sequence encodes CASSRAVATNEKLFF.

This clonotype has just a few counts. The CDR3 DNA reads TGCAGCGTTGATACCGGGACAGGGGGCGAAAAACTGTTTTTT. This codes for CSVDTGTGGEKLFF. The genes are TRBV29-1 and TRBJ1-4; 12 bases are a match to TRBD1. With 3 bases clipped from V and 8 bases from J, the junction kept 4 bases outside the gene matches. CDR3 length: 14 amino acids. From germline, CDR1 is SQVTM and CDR2 ANQGSEA.

The chain carries TRBV28 and TRBJ1-5; tentative D call: TRBD1 (5 bases). Germline CDR1 and CDR2: MDHEN and SYDVKM. V gave up 4 bases and J gave up 1 base, with 8 bases separating them. CDR3 length equals 14 residues. CDR3 nucleotides: TGTGCCAGCAGTTCGGGGCACAGCAATCAGCCCCAGCATTTT. Encoded protein: CASSSGHSNQPQHF.

This clonotype was observed at least ten times. This chain links TRBV9 with TRBJ2-3; TRBD1 aligns across 8 bases. The germline gives CDR1 SGDLS, CDR2 YYNGEE. The CDR3 loop spans 15 amino acids. With 4 bases clipped from V and 6 bases from J, the junction kept 10 bases outside the gene matches. CDR3 in DNA: TGTGCCAGCAGCACGGACAGGGTCGGTTCGGATACGCAGTATTTT. Protein sequence: CASSTDRVGSDTQYF.

This clonotype occurred many times. This chain joins TRBV9 and TRBJ2-3; D unclear. Germline CDR1 and CDR2: SGDLS and YYNGEE. The CDR3 is 14 amino acids. Trimming left V 3 bases short and J 6 bases short, with 14 bases between. CDR3 protein: CASSGGLGWDTQYF. The CDR3 DNA is TGTGCCAGCAGCGGAGGCCTAGGATGGGATACGCAGTATTTT.

This sequence joins TRBV2 and TRBJ2-5; 8 nucleotides agree with TRBD2. The CDR3 length is 13 residues. Germline CDR1 and CDR2: SNHLY and FYNNEI. The V segment lost 5 bases and the J segment 11 bases; nucleotides outside the gene matches: 10. The CDR3: CASSIDRREEQYF. The CDR3 coding sequence is TGTGCCAGCAGTATAGACAGGCGGGAGGAGCAGTACTTC.

This chain links TRBV7-2 with TRBJ2-1; D might be TRBD1 or TRBD2, each matching 5 bases. Trimming took off 1 base at V and 9 bases at J, with 25 bases between the two ends. CDR1 SGHTA and CDR2 FQGNSA come from the germline V gene. CDR3 length: 18 residues. The CDR3 DNA follows: TGTGCCAGCAGCTTAGTATCTGCGGGTGGCCGGGACGTTAGTGAGCAGTTCTTC. This gives the protein CASSLVSAGGRDVSEQFF.

The chain combines TRBV5-1 with TRBJ2-7; perhaps TRBD1 as D (6 bases). CDR1 and CDR2 (germline): SGHRS, YFSETQ. This CDR3 has 15 amino acids. V lost 4 bases and J 0 bases, leaving 14 bases between the germline ends. The DNA of the CDR3 is TGCGCCAGCAGCCCAGACAGGAGGAGCTCCTACGAGCAGTACTTC. Amino acid sequence: CASSPDRRSSYEQYF. The full variable domain, with the rest looked up from reference TRBV5-1 and TRBJ2-7, is KAGVTQTPRYLIKTRGQQVTLSCSPISGHRSVSWYQQTPGQGLQFLFEYFSETQRNKGNFPGRFSGRQFSNSRSEMNVSTLELGDSALYLCASSPDRRSSYEQYFGPGTRLTVT.

The table lists this clonotype with a few counts. Given a much more abundant clone one base away, this may be a read error. The V and J genes are TRBV5-1 and TRBJ1-4, with TRBD1 matching over 8 bases. The CDR3 totals 17 residues. Germline CDR1 reads SGHRS; CDR2 reads YFSETQ. CDR3 DNA sequence: TGCGCCAGCAGCTTCTCTTCCTCCGGCGGACAGGGTGGAAAACGGTTTTTT. The encoded protein is CASSFSSSGGQGGKRFF.

The genes are TRBV30 and TRBJ2-2, with TRBD2 matching over 9 bases. This CDR3 spans 17 amino acids. CDR1 is GTSNPN and CDR2 is SVGIG in the germline V gene (reference sequence). After removal of 6 bases from V and 5 bases from J, the junction contained 16 bases not matched to a gene. The CDR3 nucleotides read TGTGCCTGCCAAGGCAGTATAGCGGGGGCAGCAACCGGGGAGCTGTTTTTT. Encoded protein: CACQGSIAGAATGELFF. The variable domain in full, completed from reference TRBV30 and TRBJ2-2, reads SQTIHQWPATLVQPVGSPLSLECTVEGTSNPNLYWYRQAAGRGLQLLFYSVGIGQISSEVPQNLSASRPQDRQFILSSKKLLLSDSGFYLCACQGSIAGAATGELFFGEGSRLTVL.

CDR3 coding DNA: TGTGCCAGCAGCCACCCTAGCGGCTCTGGCGGCCGTGTAGAGACCCAGTACTTC. Protein: CASSHPSGSGGRVETQYF. The chain combines TRBV3-1 with TRBJ2-5; 7 nucleotides line up with TRBD2. CDR3 length equals 18 residues. The J segment lost 4 bases and the V segment lost 3 bases, leaving 17 bases of the junction unmatched. The germline V gene encodes CDR1 LGHDT and CDR2 YNNKEL (reference sequence).

This clonotype came up many times. V is TRBV5-1 and J is TRBJ2-3, with D tentatively TRBD2 (5 bases). The V and J ends lost 0 bases and 2 bases respectively, with 7 bases between them. The CDR3 is made up of 14 amino acids. Germline CDR1 and CDR2: SGHRS and YFSETQ. The CDR3 loop is CASSLGGPTDTQYF. The CDR3 DNA is TGCGCCAGCAGCTTGGGAGGGCCCACAGATACGCAGTATTTT.

This clonotype was observed a handful of times. The genes are TRBV6-1 and TRBJ1-5; D not resolved. CDR3 length: 13 residues. V was clipped by 6 bases and J by 0 bases, with 6 bases between them. CDR1 and CDR2 from the germline V gene are MNHNS and SASEGT. CDR3 DNA sequence: TGTGCCAGCAGGACCGTTAGCAATCAGCCCCAGCATTTT. Its translation: CASRTVSNQPQHF.

The chain is built from TRBV4-1 and TRBJ1-2; tentative D call: TRBD1 (5 bases). Trimming took 0 bases from V and 8 from J, leaving 13 bases between them. Germline V gives CDR1 MGHRA, CDR2 YSYEKL. This CDR3 is 14 amino acids long. The CDR3 DNA follows: TGCGCCAGCAGCCAAGACGGGGGAGACGGCGGCTACACCTTC. Translated, it gives CASSQDGGDGGYTF.

This clonotype was counted between two and nine times. The V and J genes are TRBV5-5 and TRBJ1-3; no clear D. V was pared by 0 bases and J by 0 bases, with 7 bases between. CDR1 is SGHKS and CDR2 is YYEKEE in the germline V gene (reference sequence). CDR3 length equals 15 residues. In DNA, the CDR3 is TGTGCCAGCAGCTTGGCCGGGGTCTCTGGAAACACCATATATTTT. Encoded protein: CASSLAGVSGNTIYF.

This clonotype appeared a few times. V gene TRBV3-1 combines with J gene TRBJ1-1, with 8 bases identical to TRBD1. Looked up from germline, CDR1 is LGHDT and CDR2 is YNNKEL (reference sequence). V was clipped by 2 bases and J by 11 bases; unmatched bases: 10. The CDR3 contains 14 residues. The CDR3 spells CASSQNRQGAVAFF. The CDR3 DNA reads as TGTGCCAGCAGCCAAAATAGGCAGGGGGCAGTGGCTTTCTTT.

Concerning this clonotype itself: The conserved phenylalanine or tryptophan is not found at the CDR3 terminus, so this likely reflects a read error. The limits of the CDR3 on the DNA are not certain, so only TCRdb's listed CDR3 is given. The CDR3 spells CASRRTGGDGYTFGS. The genes are TRBV6-2 or TRBV6-3 and TRBJ2-1; TRBD1, as called in the table, went unchecked against the DNA. The CDR3 is 15 amino acids in total, end residues counted. CDR1 and CDR2 (germline): MNHEY, SVGEGT.

A remark on this clonotype: A junction boundary mismatches the germline segment, possibly from a read error. This chain connects TRBV6-2 or TRBV6-3 to TRBJ1-2, with a weak D call TRBD1 (5 bases). CDR1 MNHEY and CDR2 SVGEGT come from the germline V gene. CDR3 length: 12 amino acids. The CDR3 nucleotides are TGTGCCGGCAGTGATCGACAGCTCGGCTACACCTTC. Translation gives CAGSDRQLGYTF.

V and J are TRBV7-2 and TRBJ2-5; TRBD2 matches 9 bases. V shed 1 base, J shed 11 bases, and the junction held 11 bases outside the gene matches. Germline loops: CDR1 SGHTA, CDR2 FQGNSA. The CDR3 is 15 amino acids. The CDR3 DNA reads TGTGCCAGCAGCTTAGAGGGCGGGGGGGCTCGAGAGCAGTACTTC. It specifies CASSLEGGGAREQYF.

The rearrangement uses TRBV6-1 and TRBJ2-6; no clear D gene. Trimming pared 8 bases from V and 6 bases from J, leaving 14 bases between. Germline CDR1 and CDR2: MNHNS and SASEGT. The CDR3 consists of 14 residues. CDR3 amino acids: CASSRAAAANVLTF. The DNA for the CDR3 is TGTGCCAGCTCCCGGGCCGCGGCGGCCAACGTCCTGACTTTC.

The V and J genes are TRBV5-5 and TRBJ1-3, with D unresolved. This CDR3 contains 17 residues. The germline V gene has CDR1 SGHKS and CDR2 YYEKEE (reference sequence). V was pared by 2 bases and J by 0 bases, with 15 bases between. CDR3 residues: CASSFTDPLSSGNTIYF. The CDR3 DNA sequence: TGTGCCAGCAGCTTCACGGACCCCCTTTCCTCTGGAAACACCATATATTTT.